A selection of T cell receptor beta chains follows, all from one sample in a study of cytomegalovirus exposure and HLA in healthy donors. The repertoire was sequenced with immunoSEQ multiplex PCR; TCRdb's copy has only in-frame clones and lacks some. The repertoire holds 50,000 or so clones, 60% to 75% seen once, with 7% to 10% in the top ten. What was sequenced was PBMCs. The receptors derive from a woman aged 45-60 years in good health and CMV-seronegative. CDR3s include the opening cysteine and the closing phenylalanine or tryptophan. D genes are given only for firm matches. Clone size is stated in some rows and not others, as once, few, many or a class when expanded.

j_gene,abundance,d_gene,v_gene,CDR3nt,CDR3aa
TRBJ1-3,.,.,TRBV4-2,TGTGCCAGCAGCCAGGGCAGACAACCTGGAAACACCATATATTTT,CASSQGRQPGNTIYF
TRBJ2-7,.,TRBD1,TRBV15,TGTGCCACCAGCAGAATGGGGACAGGGATGGAGGAGCAGTACTTC,CATSRMGTGMEEQYF
TRBJ1-3,few,TRBD1,TRBV19,TGTGCCAGTAGTCAACCTACAGGGGCTGGAAACACCATATATTTT,CASSQPTGAGNTIYF
TRBJ1-3,few,.,TRBV7-2,TGTGCCAGCAGCTTCTCACAGCCTTCTGGAAACACCATATATTTT,CASSFSQPSGNTIYF
TRBJ1-3,few,.,TRBV5-1,TGCGCCAGCAGCTTCGGGGATCCTGGAAACACCATATATTTT,CASSFGDPGNTIYF
TRBJ1-5,.,.,TRBV19,TGTGCCAGTAACGACGTGGGAGGGGCGGTTCAGCCCCAGCATTTT,CASNDVGGAVQPQHF
TRBJ2-7,.,TRBD2,TRBV7-2,TGTGCCAGCAGCACTTCAGCGGGGGCCTACGAGCAGTACTTC,CASSTSAGAYEQYF
TRBJ2-3,.,.,TRBV7-9,TGTGCCAGCAGCTTAGAGGGGCAAACAGATACGCAGTATTTT,CASSLEGQTDTQYF
TRBJ1-3,few,TRBD1,TRBV25-1,TGTGCCAGCAGTGAATGGGGACAGGATTACACCATATATTTT,CASSEWGQDYTIYF
TRBJ2-7,.,.,TRBV28,TGTGCCAGCTCGGGACATCTACCCTACGAGCAGTACTTC,CASSGHLPYEQYF
TRBJ2-7,.,TRBD1,TRBV5-6,TGTGCCAGCAGCTTGACGTTGACAGGGATCTGCTACGAGCAGTACTTC,CASSLTLTGICYEQYF
TRBJ1-5,.,TRBD1,TRBV28,TGTGCCAGCAGCCGCAGGGGGTTCGGTCAGCCCCAGCATTTT,CASSRRGFGQPQHF
TRBJ1-5,.,.,TRBV6-1,TGTGCCAGCAGTGAAGCGGCGGCAAGCAATCAGCCCCAGCATTTT,CASSEAAASNQPQHF
TRBJ2-7,.,.,TRBV29-1,TGCAGCGTTGAAGGTAGCACCTACGAGCAGTACTTC,CSVEGSTYEQYF
TRBJ1-2,.,TRBD1,TRBV28,TGTGCCAGCAGGGCCGGGACAGGGGGCTATGGCTACACCTTC,CASRAGTGGYGYTF
TRBJ2-3,.,.,TRBV2,TGTGCCAGCAGTGAGCAGGGGCCCACAGATACGCAGTATTTT,CASSEQGPTDTQYF
TRBJ2-1,.,TRBD2,TRBV4-2,TGTGCCAGCAGCCCCCTCGCGGGGGGGCTGAATGAGCAGTTCTTC,CASSPLAGGLNEQFF
TRBJ2-1,.,.,TRBV9,TGTGCCAGCAGCGTAGAGGAGGCCCCGGAGCAGTTCTTC,CASSVEEAPEQFF
TRBJ1-3,.,.,TRBV7-9,TGTGCCAGCAGCTCCCGGGGGGCGCCTGGAAACACCATATATTTT,CASSSRGAPGNTIYF
TRBJ2-3,.,.,TRBV5-1,TGCGCCAGCAGCCTGGGGGAAGGGGCCACAGATACGCAGTATTTT,CASSLGEGATDTQYF
TRBJ1-6,.,.,TRBV6-5,TGTGCCAGCAGTTCCCTGGGGGAGGCCCTCCACTTT,CASSSLGEALHF
TRBJ2-4,.,.,TRBV7-9,TGTGCCAGCAGCTTATACGGCGGAACCAAAAACATTCAGTACTTC,CASSLYGGTKNIQYF
TRBJ2-2,.,TRBD1,TRBV5-4,TGTGCCAGCAGCTTGGGGCCAGGGGGCAACACCGGGGAGCTGTTTTTT,CASSLGPGGNTGELFF
TRBJ2-5,.,TRBD2,TRBV18,TGTGCCAGCTCCCGCGGGGGAGAGACCCAGTACTTC,CASSRGGETQYF
TRBJ2-1,.,TRBD2,TRBV6-6,TGTGCCAGCAGTTATGGCGGGGGGCGGAATGAGCAGTTCTTC,CASSYGGGRNEQFF
TRBJ2-1,.,TRBD2,TRBV5-1,TGCGCCAGCAGCTTTTTTAGCGGGAGGGCCGGGGGTGAGCAGTTCTTC,CASSFFSGRAGGEQFF
TRBJ2-3,.,TRBD2,TRBV4-3,TGCGCCAGCAGCCAAAGCGGGGGGGCCTTAGATACGCAGTATTTT,CASSQSGGALDTQYF
TRBJ1-1,.,TRBD1,TRBV15,TGTGCCACCAGCAGGGACAGGGGGAACACTGAAGCTTTCTTT,CATSRDRGNTEAFF
TRBJ2-3,.,TRBD2,TRBV4-1,TGCGCCAGCAGCCTGGGACTAGCGGGAGGGGATACGCAGTATTTT,CASSLGLAGGDTQYF
TRBJ1-6,.,.,TRBV30,TGTGCCTGGAGAACCGGGGAACCCCTCCACTTT,CAWRTGEPLHF
TRBJ2-7,once,TRBD2,TRBV7-2,TGTGCCAGCAGCCGGACTAGCGGGGGCCTATCCTACGAGCAGTACTTC,CASSRTSGGLSYEQYF
TRBJ1-2,.,.,TRBV2,TGTGCCAGCAGTGCGAGTGACAAGAACTATGGCTACACCTTC,CASSASDKNYGYTF
TRBJ1-5,.,.,TRBV6-1,TGTGCCAGCAGTGAGGGCCTGACCAGCAATCAGCCCCAGCATTTT,CASSEGLTSNQPQHF
TRBJ2-5,once,TRBD1,TRBV5-1,TGCGCCAGCAGGCTACAGGGGATACGGGAGACCCAGTACTTC,CASRLQGIRETQYF
TRBJ2-7,.,.,TRBV29-1,TGCAGCGTTGAGGCTAGCCGGTACGAGCAGTACTTC,CSVEASRYEQYF
TRBJ2-5,.,TRBD2,TRBV19,TGTGCCAGTAGTATTACGGGAGGGGGAGGCAGTGAGACCCAGTACTTC,CASSITGGGGSETQYF
TRBJ2-5,.,.,TRBV28,TGTGCCAGCAGTTTCTTTGATCCCAGCGGGACCCAGTACTTC,CASSFFDPSGTQYF
TRBJ2-1,large,TRBD2,TRBV19,TGTGCCAGTAGTATATCGGCGAGCGGGAGTAATGAGCAGTTCTTC,CASSISASGSNEQFF
TRBJ1-1,medium-sized,.,TRBV2,TGTGCCAGCAGTGACGACAGGTTCGGCACTGAAGCTTTCTTT,CASSDDRFGTEAFF
TRBJ1-4,few,.,TRBV6-5,TGTGCCAGCAGTTGGGCGTCTGGCGCAACTAATGAAAAACTGTTTTTT,CASSWASGATNEKLFF
TRBJ2-3,.,.,TRBV5-1,TGCGCCAGCAGCTTGATCGGGGGATACACAGATACGCAGTATTTT,CASSLIGGYTDTQYF
TRBJ1-5,.,.,TRBV2,TGTGCCAGCAGTCCTGACCCCGACAGGAGTGATCAGCCCCAGCATTTT,CASSPDPDRSDQPQHF